These 15 T cell receptor beta chains came from one sample sequenced in a study of T cell clonotyping in hematopoietic cell transplantation. Some clones are missing from TCRdb's copy, which holds only in-frame ones; the method was immunoSEQ multiplex PCR. The repertoire includes roughly 30,000 clones, about 93% of them detected once, and 2% to 2.5% sits in the top ten. The time point was: recipient sample about 28 days before transplant, after cytoreduction. The sample here was peripheral blood mononuclear cells, taken before stem cell transplant. The receptors were sampled from a man aged 50-59 years with acute myeloid leukemia. Some clones in this sample may be carry-over from other donors' samples.

V gene TRBV5-1 combines with J gene TRBJ2-2; D gene uncertain. CDR3 length equals 15 residues. Trimming cost V 4 bases and J 2 bases, with 12 bases left between them. CDR1 and CDR2 from the germline V gene are SGHRS and YFSETQ. In DNA form, the CDR3 reads TGCGCCAGCAGCGCGCAGAGCGCTAACACCGGGGAGCTGTTTTTT. Its protein product is CASSAQSANTGELFF.

This clone has just a few counts. The chain couples TRBV6-5 to TRBJ2-7, with D tentatively TRBD1 or TRBD2 (5 bases each). Germline assignment: CDR1 MNHEY and CDR2 SVGAGI. Deletions cut 6 bases from V and 7 bases from J, with 19 bases between. The CDR3 spans 14 residues. CDR3 protein: CASSSGTGFGEQYF. CDR3 nucleotide sequence: TGTGCCAGCAGCTCCGGGACGGGGTTTGGGGAGCAGTACTTC.

The chain combines TRBV28 with TRBJ2-3, with D perhaps assigned TRBD1 or TRBD2 (5 bases each). The CDR3 is 17 amino acids. Trimming took 4 bases from V and 1 from J, leaving 18 bases between them. Looked up from germline, CDR1 is MDHEN and CDR2 is SYDVKM. The CDR3 protein is CASSSPGTAIGTDTQYF. In DNA, the CDR3 is TGTGCCAGCAGTTCCCCCGGGACGGCAATCGGCACAGATACGCAGTATTTT.

For the CDR3, the DNA is TGTGCCAGCAGCTCCTCTATAGGGCGGGCTAACTATGGCTACACCTTC. Translating gives CASSSSIGRANYGYTF. The chain couples TRBV7-2 to TRBJ1-2; D unclear. Trimming stripped 4 bases from V and 0 bases from J, with 15 bases between. The CDR3 contains 16 residues. Germline CDR1 reads SGHTA; CDR2 reads FQGNSA.

J is TRBJ1-6 and V is TRBV4-3; D remains ambiguous. With 0 bases removed from V and 3 bases from J, the gap between germline ends came to 6 bases. Germline V lookup: CDR1 LGHNA, CDR2 YSLEER. The CDR3 is 15 amino acids. In DNA, the CDR3 is TGCGCCAGCAGCCAAGATAATTTCTATAATTCACCCCTCCACTTT. It is translated as CASSQDNFYNSPLHF.

The chain is built from TRBV4-1 and TRBJ2-7; TRBD1 agrees at 7 bases. The CDR3 length is 16 residues. The V segment lost 3 bases and the J segment 7 bases; nucleotides outside the gene matches: 15. In germline, CDR1 is MGHRA, CDR2 YSYEKL. DNA for the CDR3: TGCGCCAGCAGCCAGGATGACAGGGACGGCCTATGGGAGCAGTACTTC. Amino acid sequence: CASSQDDRDGLWEQYF.

This clone was detected only a few times. This chain links TRBV6-1 with TRBJ1-2; unclear D gene. This CDR3 spans 15 amino acids. Germline V lookup: CDR1 MNHNS, CDR2 SASEGT. The germline V and J ends were trimmed by 2 bases and 2 bases, with 12 bases remaining between them. This CDR3 is CASSERVLGNYGYTF. DNA of the CDR3: TGTGCCAGCAGTGAACGGGTACTAGGCAACTATGGCTACACCTTC.

The V and J genes are TRBV30 and TRBJ1-2; D is perhaps TRBD1 (5 bases). Germline values: CDR1 GTSNPN, CDR2 SVGIG (reference sequence). This CDR3 comprises 13 residues. Trimming cost V 5 bases and J 4 bases, with 14 bases left between them. Here the CDR3 reads CAWGRDRPYGYTF. The CDR3, as DNA: TGTGCCTGGGGAAGAGACAGACCCTATGGCTACACCTTC.

J is TRBJ1-6 and V is TRBV7-9; TRBD1 aligns across 7 bases. Germline values: CDR1 SEHNR, CDR2 FQNEAQ (reference sequence). Trimming at V came to 5 bases and at J to 8 bases, leaving 3 bases not matched to a gene. The CDR3 loop spans 13 amino acids. The CDR3 DNA sequence: TGTGCCAGCAGCAGCCAGGGGGATTCACCCCTCCACTTT. As protein: CASSSQGDSPLHF.

The V call is TRBV7-2, the J call TRBJ1-1; D possibly corresponds to TRBD1 (5 bases). The V end lost 1 base, the J end lost 2 bases, and 17 bases lay between the germline ends. The CDR3 is 17 amino acids. Germline-derived CDR1 and CDR2 are SGHTA and FQGNSA. The CDR3 protein is CASSLGPGRADNTEAFF. The CDR3 nucleotides are TGTGCCAGCAGCTTAGGGCCCGGCAGGGCGGATAACACTGAAGCTTTCTTT.

Note on this clone: The same CDR3 is also encoded by other DNA sequences in this sample. V is TRBV5-6 and J is TRBJ2-1; a possible D gene is TRBD2 (5 bases). CDR1 SGHDT and CDR2 YYEEEE come from the germline V gene. The CDR3 length is 13 residues. The V and J ends lost 0 bases and 6 bases respectively, with 7 bases between them. CDR3 region: CASSLGGPNEQFF. In DNA form, the CDR3 reads TGTGCCAGCAGCTTGGGAGGGCCCAATGAGCAGTTCTTC.

This clone has only one observation. This CDR3 reads CASSFTGDNQPQHF. The CDR3, as DNA: TGTGCCAGCAGCTTCACGGGAGACAATCAGCCCCAGCATTTT. The genes are TRBV7-8 and TRBJ1-5; D uncertain. Germline-derived CDR1 and CDR2 are SGHVS and FQNEAQ. The CDR3 contains 14 residues. Between the trimmed V and J ends, which lost 3 bases and 3 bases, there was a span of 9 bases.

The rearrangement uses TRBV5-1 and TRBJ2-2; D possibly corresponds to TRBD2 (6 bases). The V end was cut by 4 bases, the J end by 4 bases, with 14 bases between. CDR1 and CDR2 from the germline V gene are SGHRS and YFSETQ. The CDR3 has 15 residues. In nucleotides, the CDR3 is TGCGCCAGCAGCCTTAGCGGTGCTGGCACCGGGGAGCTGTTTTTT. Translating gives CASSLSGAGTGELFF. The full variable domain, in which reference TRBV5-1 and TRBJ2-2 provide the parts outside the CDR3, is KAGVTQTPRYLIKTRGQQVTLSCSPISGHRSVSWYQQTPGQGLQFLFEYFSETQRNKGNFPGRFSGRQFSNSRSEMNVSTLELGDSALYLCASSLSGAGTGELFFGEGSRLTVL.

The J gene is TRBJ2-7, the V gene TRBV5-4; tentative D call: TRBD2 (6 bases). Germline CDR1 is SGHNT and CDR2 is YYREEE (reference sequence). Trimming pared 3 bases from V and 8 bases from J, leaving 18 bases between. The CDR3 contains 14 residues. In DNA form, the CDR3 reads TGTGCCAGCAGCTGGGTGGGGGAGGATTCGCAGCAGTACTTC. Translated: CASSWVGEDSQQYF.

The chain couples TRBV2 to TRBJ2-2, with 11 bases that match TRBD2. The CDR3 is made up of 20 amino acids. V shed 2 bases, J shed 2 bases, and the junction held 13 bases outside the gene matches. The V gene's germline CDR1 is SNHLY and CDR2 FYNNEI. The CDR3 here is CASSERRGLAGGLNTGELFF. CDR3 DNA sequence: TGTGCCAGCAGTGAAAGGAGGGGTCTAGCGGGAGGCCTTAACACCGGGGAGCTGTTTTTT.